This T cell receptor beta chain comes out of a study of glioma-infiltrating T cells after dendritic cell vaccination (dated by TCRdb to about 2016). Regarding the complete study: The cohort included some 15 glioblastoma patients drawn from Phase I and II dendritic cell vaccination trials, of whom 9 were newly diagnosed and 6 had recurrent disease. Autologous tumor lysate-pulsed dendritic cell vaccination was administered to the patients between about 2002 and 2012. Patients received three intradermal dendritic cell vaccine injections at biweekly intervals in the arm below the axilla. In glioblastoma patients vaccinated with dendritic cells, deep sequencing of TCR beta CDR3 regions served to measure tumor-infiltrating lymphocyte content and to compare repertoires between tumor and blood. Survival after dendritic cell vaccination was correlated with TCR sequencing metrics such as TIL content and the overlap between tumor and blood repertoires. The vaccine consisted of monocyte-derived dendritic cells cultured roughly 7 days with IL-4 and GM-CSF, then pulsed overnight with autologous tumor lysate.

The immunoSEQ assay amplified TCRB CDR3 regions from about 2 micrograms of genomic DNA, or from all available DNA when less than that amount was available. The multiplex PCR employed 60 forward primers targeting TCR V beta segments and 13 reverse primers targeting J beta segments. To estimate reads per starting template, synthetic control templates were spiked into each sample at limiting dilution. The Illumina HiSeq System generated 87 bp sequencing reads. Per the authors' processing: PCR and sequencing errors were removed by a nearest neighbor algorithm that merged closely related sequences. TCR overlap was defined as the percentage of unique tumor TCR beta sequences that were also found in the peripheral blood of the same patient. Entries here come from immuneACCESS through TCRdb and include only in-frame sequences with V and J called. Some clones fail to appear in such tables; in the studies checked, an unresolved V gene covers under half of the shortfall, and the cause of the remainder is unknown. That table is the source of V, J and clone size, and D and trimming were worked out from the DNA. This sample lists about 82,000 clones; approximately 90% were detected once. Clones ranked in the top ten supply 3.2% of the sample.

Per the germline V gene (reference sequence), GTSNPN is the CDR1 and SVGIG is the CDR2. The CDR3 numbers 14 residues from cysteine through phenylalanine. This entry keeps only the CDR3 DNA: 42 bases, framed from base 1. V is clipped by 0 bases and J by 2 bases, and the sequence between their germline boundaries is 11 bases long. As regards this clone: Which antigen it targets is not known. No quality values exist for individual bases; no much larger clone is one base distant.

Broader findings and caveats from the paper: The cohort was small and heterogeneous, with few patients having full blood and tumor sets and even fewer initial-recurrent tumor pairs. The three-group TCR overlap response model was described as speculative and requiring prospective validation. After dendritic cell vaccination, a higher estimated pretreatment TIL content predicted longer time to progression and overall survival. TCR clonality showed no direct relationship with survival, which suggests that a diverse polyclonal response may be important.

To be selected, patients needed enough residual fresh-frozen tumor tissue and more than two years of available survival data. An isocitrate dehydrogenase mutation was not carried by any of the glioblastoma patients, although molecular status was otherwise variable. PBMC collection took place before vaccination, two weeks after the third vaccination, and at tumor progression if progression occurred. Genomic DNA was extracted with the Qiagen DNeasy Blood extraction Kit. The chain was built from TRBV30 and TRBJ2-7; TRBD2 might be the D gene, on 5 matching bases. This specimen was blood, taken before dendritic cell vaccination. The clonotype was recovered from a human donor with glioblastoma. The nucleotide sequence is given as TGTGCCTGGAGTGTATTAGCGTTCCCCTACGAGCAGTACTTC. It is translated as CAWSVLAFPYEQYF.